The next 31 T cell receptor beta chains were all read from a single sample in a study of blood T cell repertoires in COVID-19. Here immunoSEQ multiplex PCR was the method, and the copy in TCRdb shows in-frame clones only, minus some. The profile shows over 80,000 clones, 70% to 90% of them singletons. The sequencing sample was made of peripheral blood. Source of these receptors: a human donor in a cohort sampled during active COVID-19.

The chain couples TRBV19 to TRBJ1-6; possibly TRBD1 for D (5 bases). From germline, CDR1 is LNHDA and CDR2 SQIVND (reference sequence). This CDR3 is 15 amino acids long. V gave up 8 bases and J gave up 4 bases, with 15 bases separating them. The CDR3 bases are TGTGCCAGTTCACAGGAAGATATATATAATTCACCCCTCCACTTT. Protein: CASSQEDIYNSPLHF. Together with reference TRBV19 and TRBJ1-6, the CDR3 gives the full variable domain: DGGITQSPKYLFRKEGQNVTLSCEQNLNHDAMYWYRQDPGQGLRLIYYSQIVNDFQKGDIAEGYSVSREKKESFPLTVTSAQKNPTAFYLCASSQEDIYNSPLHFGNGTRLTVT.

J is TRBJ2-7 and V is TRBV7-8; D ambiguous. Germline CDR1 and CDR2: SGHVS and FQNEAQ. The ends were cut back, 6 bases at V and 7 bases at J, with 10 bases in the middle. The CDR3 has 11 amino acids. The CDR3 loop is CASRSRSEQYF. In nucleotides, the CDR3 is TGTGCCAGCAGGTCGAGGTCGGAGCAGTACTTC.

The chain couples TRBV19 to TRBJ2-7; the D gene is possibly TRBD1 (6 bases). With 5 bases removed from V and 6 bases from J, the gap between germline ends came to 14 bases. CDR3 length equals 13 residues. Germline CDR1 is LNHDA and CDR2 is SQIVND (reference sequence). The CDR3 bases are TGTGCCAGTAGTGAGGGCAGGGGTTCCGAGCAGTACTTC. Translation: CASSEGRGSEQYF.

This clone occurred a few times. The chain combines TRBV4-1 with TRBJ2-6, with 7 positions matching TRBD1. The CDR3 length is 16 residues. Germline loops: CDR1 MGHRA, CDR2 YSYEKL. The V segment lost 4 bases and the J segment 2 bases; nucleotides outside the gene matches: 5. DNA for the CDR3: TGCGCCAGCAGCCCCGAAGGGGGCGCTGGGGCCAACGTCCTGACTTTC. Translated: CASSPEGGAGANVLTF.

V usage is TRBV28 and J usage is TRBJ1-2; tentative D call: TRBD1 (6 bases). CDR1 MDHEN and CDR2 SYDVKM come from the germline V gene. CDR3 length equals 13 residues. The V gene lost 4 bases and the J gene lost 4 bases, with 10 bases spanning the gap. The CDR3 loop reads CASSSSGVYGYTF. The CDR3, as DNA: TGTGCCAGCAGTTCTTCAGGGGTCTATGGCTACACCTTC.

This chain connects TRBV19 to TRBJ1-2; 7 bases agree with TRBD1. CDR3 length: 17 amino acids. V shed 0 bases, J shed 5 bases, and the junction held 12 bases outside the gene matches. CDR1 is LNHDA, CDR2 SQIVND, per germline (reference sequence). CDR3 DNA: TGTGCCAGTAGTATAGATCAGACGACAGGGAGTCTGTATGGCTACACCTTC. The encoded protein is CASSIDQTTGSLYGYTF.

J is TRBJ2-1 and V is TRBV5-1; TRBD2 matches 8 bases. This CDR3 region has 16 residues. Per the germline V gene, CDR1 is SGHRS and CDR2 is YFSETQ. Germline trimming cut 4 bases from V and 0 bases from J; bases unmatched to any gene: 6. CDR3 region: CASSGSGGSSYNEQFF. The CDR3 DNA reads as TGCGCCAGCAGCGGAAGCGGGGGTAGCTCCTACAATGAGCAGTTCTTC.

The gene calls are TRBV5-4 and TRBJ2-3; 12 bases are a match to TRBD2. Losses at the gene ends were 4 bases for V and 4 bases for J; bases not matched to a gene: 4. The length of the CDR3 is 15 residues. CDR1 SGHNT and CDR2 YYREEE come from the germline V gene (reference sequence). For the CDR3, the DNA is TGTGCCAGCAGCGGACTAGCGGGAAGTCCAGATACGCAGTATTTT. Translation gives CASSGLAGSPDTQYF.

The J gene is TRBJ1-4, the V gene TRBV25-1; a weak D match, TRBD1 (5 bases). Trimming cost V 6 bases and J 7 bases, with 21 bases left between them. This CDR3 region has 16 residues. Germline CDR1 MGHDK, CDR2 SYGVNS. Here the CDR3 DNA reads TGTGCCAGCAGCCACAGCCGACAGTTCCCCATTGAAAAACTGTTTTTT. Protein: CASSHSRQFPIEKLFF.

Comments on this clone: Germline and junction disagree at one end, which may indicate a read error. The CDR3 is CAIGDGGGEQYF. CDR3 bases: TGTGCCATCGGTGACGGGGGGGGAGAGCAGTACTTC. The chain joins TRBV10-3 to TRBJ2-7, with 8 bases aligning to TRBD2. The V gene's germline CDR1 is ENHRY and CDR2 SYGVKD. The CDR3 consists of 12 residues.

V is TRBV24-1 and J is TRBJ2-1, with 11 positions matching TRBD1. The CDR3 is made up of 17 amino acids. J lost 3 bases, V lost 4 bases, and 7 bases had no gene match. Germline CDR1 is KGHDR and CDR2 is SFDVKD. CDR3 DNA: TGTGCCACCAGTGACAAACGGACAGGGGGCTACTACAATGAGCAGTTCTTC. Its translation is CATSDKRTGGYYNEQFF.

The chain is built from TRBV5-1 and TRBJ2-3; TRBD1 aligns across 9 bases. This CDR3 is 15 amino acids long. Germline V gene lookup returns CDR1 SGHRS and CDR2 YFSETQ. Germline trimming cut 9 bases from V and 4 bases from J; bases unmatched to any gene: 12. CDR3 residues: CATQKGDRVADTQYF. CDR3 in DNA: TGCGCCACCCAAAAGGGGGACAGGGTCGCAGATACGCAGTATTTT.

This clone was recorded at least ten times. The chain has TRBV4-2 and TRBJ1-2; D is unresolved. The CDR3 sequence is 13 residues long. The germline CDR1 and CDR2 sequences are LGHNA and YNFKEQ. V lost 4 bases and J lost 2, with 8 bases in between. In DNA form, the CDR3 reads TGTGCCAGCAGCCGGGCCGAGAACTATGGCTACACCTTC. Translating it yields CASSRAENYGYTF.

The chain links TRBV5-6 to TRBJ2-1; the match to TRBD2 covers 16 bases. The CDR3 is 17 residues long. Germline-derived CDR1 and CDR2 are SGHDT and YYEEEE. Trimming at V came to 0 bases and at J to 10 bases, leaving 7 bases not matched to a gene. CDR3 bases: TGTGCCAGCAGCTTGGCAGCCGGGACTAGCGGGAGGGTAGAGCAGTTCTTC. Translation: CASSLAAGTSGRVEQFF. The variable domain in full, completed from reference TRBV5-6 and TRBJ2-1, reads DAGVTQSPTHLIKTRGQQVTLRCSPKSGHDTVSWYQQALGQGPQFIFQYYEEEERQRGNFPDRFSGHQFPNYSSELNVNALLLGDSALYLCASSLAAGTSGRVEQFFGPGTRLTVL.

V usage is TRBV18 and J usage is TRBJ2-7; 9 bases line up with TRBD1. V lost 3 bases and J lost 4; bases outside the gene matches: 7. Germline V gives CDR1 KGHSH, CDR2 LQKENI. This CDR3 region has 15 residues. The CDR3 DNA sequence: TGTGCCAGCTCACCCGCTACAGGGGGCAAGTACGAGCAGTACTTC. It codes for CASSPATGGKYEQYF.

The gene calls are TRBV19 and TRBJ2-5; 8 bases map to TRBD2. Germline loops: CDR1 LNHDA, CDR2 SQIVND (reference sequence). This CDR3 comprises 15 residues. V lost 2 bases to trimming and J lost 2 bases; unmatched junction nucleotides: 4. In DNA form, the CDR3 reads TGTGCCAGTAGTATACGACTAGCGAGGCAAGAGACCCAGTACTTC. Residues: CASSIRLARQETQYF.

The J gene is TRBJ2-3, the V gene TRBV24-1; 9 nucleotides agree with TRBD1. CDR1 is KGHDR, CDR2 SFDVKD, per germline. V gave up 2 bases and J gave up 3 bases; unmatched junction bases: 11. This CDR3 is 18 amino acids long. DNA of the CDR3: TGTGCCACCAGTGATTATACGTTTCGGGACAGGGCAACAGATACGCAGTATTTT. Amino acids: CATSDYTFRDRATDTQYF.

This chain connects TRBV3-1 (or the pseudogene TRBV3-2) to TRBJ2-7; TRBD2 matches at 8 bases. V lost 1 base to trimming and J lost 1 base; unmatched junction nucleotides: 9. Germline V gives CDR1 LGHDT, CDR2 YNNKEL (reference sequence). CDR3 length: 17 residues. Here the CDR3 DNA reads TGTGCCAGCAGCCAAGGGCTAGCGGGTGCCTATTCCTACGAGCAGTACTTC. The encoded protein is CASSQGLAGAYSYEQYF.

The V gene is TRBV27, the J gene TRBJ2-5; possibly TRBD1 for D (7 bases). There are 15 residues in the CDR3. The germline gives CDR1 MNHEY, CDR2 SMNVEV (reference sequence). Trimming shortened V by 3 bases and J by 5 bases, and 16 bases separated the two germline ends. The CDR3 nucleotides are TGTGCCAGCAGTTTTTTTTGGGACAGCGGGGAGACCCAGTACTTC. Amino acid sequence: CASSFFWDSGETQYF.

The rearrangement uses TRBV10-2 and TRBJ2-4; TRBD2 matches 7 bases. V trimming: 6 bases; J trimming: 13 bases; junction bases outside the gene matches: 12. The germline V gene has CDR1 WSHSY and CDR2 SAAADI. The CDR3 is 13 amino acids. The DNA of the CDR3 is TGCGCCAGCAGGGCCCCTCTGGGGAGGGAGCAGTACTTC. Its translation is CASRAPLGREQYF.

In this sample, this clone turned up a few times. DNA for the CDR3: TGTGCCAGCAGCCAAGAGGCTCAGGGGGCCTACGAGCAGTACTTC. It is translated as CASSQEAQGAYEQYF. V is TRBV14 and J is TRBJ2-7; 7 nucleotides match TRBD1. Germline V CDR1 and CDR2: SGHDN, FVKESK. This CDR3 comprises 15 residues. V lost 0 bases to trimming and J lost 2 bases; unmatched junction nucleotides: 4.

The chain has TRBV5-4 and TRBJ2-1; TRBD2 agrees at 7 bases. The J segment lost 9 bases and the V segment lost 3 bases, leaving 9 bases of the junction unmatched. The CDR3 consists of 14 residues. CDR1 is SGHNT, CDR2 YYREEE, per germline (reference sequence). The CDR3 region has the DNA TGTGCCAGCAGCTGGAGGGACTACGACCGTGAGCAGTTCTTC. Protein product: CASSWRDYDREQFF.

This chain joins TRBV14 and TRBJ2-7; no definite D call. The CDR3 runs to 15 residues. Germline V CDR1 and CDR2: SGHDN, FVKESK. The V and J ends lost 1 base and 9 bases respectively, with 19 bases between them. The DNA of the CDR3 is TGTGCCAGCAGCCAAGTTTCTGAGCCTCTCCTAAGGCAGTACTTC. It codes for CASSQVSEPLLRQYF.

The chain links TRBV6-5 to TRBJ1-3, with 8 bases lining up with TRBD1. V trimming: 4 bases; J trimming: 3 bases; junction bases outside the gene matches: 8. Looked up from germline, CDR1 is MNHEY and CDR2 is SVGAGI. The CDR3 length is 16 residues. The CDR3 spells CASSFYQGANGNTIYF. The CDR3 nucleotides are TGTGCCAGCAGTTTTTATCAGGGGGCGAATGGAAACACCATATATTTT.

This clone was recorded only once. The genes are TRBV5-4 and TRBJ2-3, with 7 positions matching TRBD2. Germline V lookup: CDR1 SGHNT, CDR2 YYREEE (reference sequence). V lost 5 bases to trimming and J lost 0 bases; unmatched junction nucleotides: 6. CDR3 length equals 15 residues. This CDR3 reads CASRASGVSTDTQYF. DNA for the CDR3: TGTGCCAGCAGGGCTAGCGGAGTTAGCACAGATACGCAGTATTTT.

This rearrangement joins TRBV19 to TRBJ2-5, with D possibly matching TRBD2 (6 bases). The CDR3 spans 15 residues. Germline V gene sequence: CDR1 LNHDA, CDR2 SQIVND (reference sequence). The ends were cut back, 5 bases at V and 2 bases at J, with 15 bases in the middle. The DNA for the CDR3 is TGTGCCAGTAGTGGGAGGACTCTGAGACAAGAGACCCAGTACTTC. Amino acids: CASSGRTLRQETQYF. Based on the CDR3 plus reference TRBV19 and TRBJ2-5, the full variable domain is DGGITQSPKYLFRKEGQNVTLSCEQNLNHDAMYWYRQDPGQGLRLIYYSQIVNDFQKGDIAEGYSVSREKKESFPLTVTSAQKNPTAFYLCASSGRTLRQETQYFGPGTRLLVL.

The CDR3 spells CAHGQGTDTQYF. The CDR3 DNA reads TGTGCTCACGGACAGGGAACAGATACGCAGTATTTT. The chain uses TRBV6-6 and TRBJ2-3; the match to TRBD1 covers 8 bases. CDR1 MNHNY and CDR2 SVGAGI come from the germline V gene (reference sequence). The CDR3 is 12 amino acids.

The chain links TRBV9 to TRBJ1-2; 9 bases fit TRBD1. Germline V gene sequence: CDR1 SGDLS, CDR2 YYNGEE. CDR3 size: 14 residues. The V segment lost 3 bases and the J segment 7 bases; nucleotides outside the gene matches: 7. The CDR3 bases are TGTGCCAGCAGCGAACAGGGGGCGCTGGGTGGCTACACCTTC. Residues: CASSEQGALGGYTF.

The chain recombines TRBV12-3 or TRBV12-4 with TRBJ2-7, with TRBD1 matching over 8 bases. The CDR3 is 11 residues long. V was pared by 10 bases and J by 7 bases, with 6 bases of the junction left unmatched. CDR3 coding DNA: TGTGCCACCCAGGGGGCAGGGGAGCAGTACTTC. Its protein product is CATQGAGEQYF.

The V call is TRBV5-6, the J call TRBJ2-7, with a tentative D call TRBD1 (6 bases). There are 12 residues in the CDR3. CDR1 and CDR2 from the germline V gene are SGHDT and YYEEEE. V was shortened by 3 bases and J by 12 bases, with 16 bases between the two germline ends. CDR3 DNA sequence: TGTGCCAGCAGCTATCTACAGGGCCGGCGGTACTTC. It codes for CASSYLQGRRYF.

The sample holds many counts of this clone. The V call is TRBV28, the J call TRBJ2-3; TRBD2 aligns across 8 bases. The CDR3 length is 15 residues. V lost 5 bases and J lost 1; bases outside the gene matches: 5. Germline V CDR1 and CDR2: MDHEN, SYDVKM. The CDR3 DNA reads TGTGCCAGCAGTGAGCGGGAGTCAGGCACAGATACGCAGTATTTT. Protein: CASSERESGTDTQYF.